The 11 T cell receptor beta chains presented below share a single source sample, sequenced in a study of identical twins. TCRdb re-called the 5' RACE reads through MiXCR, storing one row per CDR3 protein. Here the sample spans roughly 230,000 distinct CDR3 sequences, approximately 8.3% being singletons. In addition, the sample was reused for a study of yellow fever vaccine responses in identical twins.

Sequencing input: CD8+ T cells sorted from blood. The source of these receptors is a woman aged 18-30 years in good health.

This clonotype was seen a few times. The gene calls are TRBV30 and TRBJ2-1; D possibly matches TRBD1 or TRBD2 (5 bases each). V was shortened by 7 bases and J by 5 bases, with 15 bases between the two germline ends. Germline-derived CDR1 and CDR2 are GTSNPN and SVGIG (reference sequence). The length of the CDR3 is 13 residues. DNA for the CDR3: TGTGCCTCGCGCACGAGGGGCCACAATGAGCAGTTCTTC. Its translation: CASRTRGHNEQFF.

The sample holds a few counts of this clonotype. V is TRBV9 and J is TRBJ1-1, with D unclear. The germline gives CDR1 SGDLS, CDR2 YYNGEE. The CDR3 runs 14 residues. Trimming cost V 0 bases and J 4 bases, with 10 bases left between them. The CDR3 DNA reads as TGTGCCAGCAGCGTAGTCGAGGACGGCACTGAAGCTTTCTTT. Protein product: CASSVVEDGTEAFF. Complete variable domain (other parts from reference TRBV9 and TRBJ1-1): DSGVTQTPKHLITATGQRVTLRCSPRSGDLSVYWYQQSLDQGLQFLIQYYNGEERAKGNILERFSAQQFPDLHSELNLSSLELGDSALYFCASSVVEDGTEAFFGQGTRLTVV.

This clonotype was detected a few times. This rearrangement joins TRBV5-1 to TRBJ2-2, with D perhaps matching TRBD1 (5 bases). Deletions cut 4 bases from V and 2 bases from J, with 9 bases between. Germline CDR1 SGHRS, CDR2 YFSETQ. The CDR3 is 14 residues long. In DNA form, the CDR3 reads TGCGCCAGCAGCAAGGACACTAACACCGGGGAGCTGTTTTTT. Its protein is CASSKDTNTGELFF. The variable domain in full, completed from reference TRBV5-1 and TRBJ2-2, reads KAGVTQTPRYLIKTRGQQVTLSCSPISGHRSVSWYQQTPGQGLQFLFEYFSETQRNKGNFPGRFSGRQFSNSRSEMNVSTLELGDSALYLCASSKDTNTGELFFGEGSRLTVL.

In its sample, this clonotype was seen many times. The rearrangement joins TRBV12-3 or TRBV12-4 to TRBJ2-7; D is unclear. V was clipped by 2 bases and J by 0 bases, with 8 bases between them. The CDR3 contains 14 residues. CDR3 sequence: CASSLSTRSYEQYF. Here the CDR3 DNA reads TGTGCCAGCAGTTTATCTACCCGCTCCTACGAGCAGTACTTC.

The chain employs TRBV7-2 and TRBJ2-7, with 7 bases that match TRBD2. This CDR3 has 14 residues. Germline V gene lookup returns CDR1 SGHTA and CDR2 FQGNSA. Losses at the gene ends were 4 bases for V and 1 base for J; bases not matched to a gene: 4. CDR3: CASSSLASSYEQYF. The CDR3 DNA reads TGTGCCAGCAGCTCACTAGCGAGTTCCTACGAGCAGTACTTC.

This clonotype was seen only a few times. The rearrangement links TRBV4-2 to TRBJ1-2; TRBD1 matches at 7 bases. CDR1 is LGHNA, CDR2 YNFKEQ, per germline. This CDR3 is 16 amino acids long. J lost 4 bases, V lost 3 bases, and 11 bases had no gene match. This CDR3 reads CASSQEGTELFYGYTF. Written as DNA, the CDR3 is TGTGCCAGCAGCCAGGAAGGGACAGAGCTTTTCTATGGCTACACCTTC.

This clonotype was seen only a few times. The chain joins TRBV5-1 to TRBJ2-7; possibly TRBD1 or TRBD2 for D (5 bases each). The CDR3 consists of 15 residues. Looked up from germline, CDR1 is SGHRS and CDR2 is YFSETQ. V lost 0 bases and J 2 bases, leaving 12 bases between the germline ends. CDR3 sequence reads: CASSLGDGPPYEQYF. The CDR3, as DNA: TGCGCCAGCAGCTTGGGGGACGGACCACCCTACGAGCAGTACTTC.

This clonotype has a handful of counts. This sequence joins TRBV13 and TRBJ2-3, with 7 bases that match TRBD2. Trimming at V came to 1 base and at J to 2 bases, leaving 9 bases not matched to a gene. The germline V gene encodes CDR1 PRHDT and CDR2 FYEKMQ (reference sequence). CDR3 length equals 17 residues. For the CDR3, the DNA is TGTGCCAGCAGCTTAGTCGGGAGCGGGATTTCCACAGATACGCAGTATTTT. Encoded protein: CASSLVGSGISTDTQYF. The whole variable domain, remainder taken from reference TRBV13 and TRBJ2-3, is AAGVIQSPRHLIKEKRETATLKCYPIPRHDTVYWYQQGPGQDPQFLISFYEKMQSDKGSIPDRFSAQQFSDYHSELNMSSLELGDSALYFCASSLVGSGISTDTQYFGPGTRLTVL.

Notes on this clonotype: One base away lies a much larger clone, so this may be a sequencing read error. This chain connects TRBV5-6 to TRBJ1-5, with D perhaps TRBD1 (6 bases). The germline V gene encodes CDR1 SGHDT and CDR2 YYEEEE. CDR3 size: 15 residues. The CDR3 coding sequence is TGTACCAGCAGCTTGGGGACATATAGCAATCAGCCCCAGCATTTT. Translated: CTSSLGTYSNQPQHF.

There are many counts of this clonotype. The CDR3 DNA reads as TGTGCCAGCGGATGGGAGGTTGAGCAGTTCTTC. It encodes CASGWEVEQFF. This chain joins TRBV5-8 and TRBJ2-1, with D maybe TRBD2 (6 bases). Germline V gene data show CDR1 as SGHTS and CDR2 as YDEGEE. The CDR3 has 11 residues. Trimming cost V 7 bases and J 9 bases, with 11 bases left between them. The full variable domain, in which reference TRBV5-8 and TRBJ2-1 provide the parts outside the CDR3, is EAGVTQSPTHLIKTRGQQATLRCSPISGHTSVYWYQQALGLGLQFLLWYDEGEERNRGNFPPRFSGRQFPNYSSELNVNALELEDSALYLCASGWEVEQFFGPGTRLTVL.

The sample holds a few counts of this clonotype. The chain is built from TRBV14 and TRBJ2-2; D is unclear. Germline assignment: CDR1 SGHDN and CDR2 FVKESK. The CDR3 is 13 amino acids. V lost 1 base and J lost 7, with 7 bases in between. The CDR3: CASSQGLDGELFF. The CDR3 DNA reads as TGTGCCAGCAGCCAAGGATTGGACGGGGAGCTGTTTTTT.